One TCR beta chain is described in this entry. Antigen specificity is unknown. Trimming pared 3 bases from V and 2 bases from J, leaving 10 bases between. The CDR3 sequence is 14 residues long. Germline values: CDR1 MNHNS, CDR2 SASEGT. A couple of CD3G-deficient patients had more severe autoimmunity; all had some. At testing, patients were 2 to 39 years old, with reduced naive and increased memory T-cell proportions. Sorting split CD4+ cells into CD25-high CD127-low Tregs and CD25-low CD127-high conventional T cells. The primer mix had 52 TRBV and 13 TRBJ primers. Measured with immunoSEQ multiplex PCR; TCRdb has only the in-frame clones, and not every one. The sample carries about 18,000 clones, roughly 82% recorded once. This specimen comes from a study of regulatory T cells. Study-wide results and limits: Hydrophobic residues at CDR3 positions 6 and 7 were enriched in conventional CD4+ T cells of CD3G-deficient patients. In patients, unique TRB V-J pairs were restricted and V/J usage skewed, especially in Tregs.

The origin of this receptor is a person aged 25 to 45 with CD3G deficiency. The chain couples TRBV6-1 to TRBJ1-2; no firm D call. Sequenced: conventional CD4+ T cells sorted from blood. This CDR3 is CASSDMAQNYGYTF. The CDR3 coding sequence is TGTGCCAGCAGTGATATGGCCCAGAACTATGGCTACACCTTC.